The following is a T cell receptor (beta chain) sequence with its context. No antigen is known for it. TCRdb keeps only in-frame clones here, not all; method: immunoSEQ multiplex PCR. This table has around 220,000 clones, around 88% appearing once. The data were taken from a study of cytomegalovirus exposure and HLA in healthy donors. Study-level information: The same platform was used for the 120 validation repertoires and the 600 to 850 first-cohort repertoires, a later analysis reported. Study conclusions and caveats: Investigators reported 164 TCR beta chains as tied to cytomegalovirus. CMV antigen specificity was confirmed in vitro for a few CMV-associated chains.

This CDR3 spans 14 amino acids. V lost 5 bases, J lost 4 bases, and 15 bases lay in between. CDR1 and CDR2 (germline): MDHEN, SYDVKM. The sample was PBMCs. This receptor was obtained from a woman younger than 35 in good health and CMV-seronegative. The gene calls are TRBV28 and TRBJ2-7, with TRBD2 as a possible D gene (7 bases). CDR3 nucleotide sequence: TGTGCCAGCAGTCCCGAGGGGGGGAGGTACGAGCAGTACTTC. It translates to CASSPEGGRYEQYF.